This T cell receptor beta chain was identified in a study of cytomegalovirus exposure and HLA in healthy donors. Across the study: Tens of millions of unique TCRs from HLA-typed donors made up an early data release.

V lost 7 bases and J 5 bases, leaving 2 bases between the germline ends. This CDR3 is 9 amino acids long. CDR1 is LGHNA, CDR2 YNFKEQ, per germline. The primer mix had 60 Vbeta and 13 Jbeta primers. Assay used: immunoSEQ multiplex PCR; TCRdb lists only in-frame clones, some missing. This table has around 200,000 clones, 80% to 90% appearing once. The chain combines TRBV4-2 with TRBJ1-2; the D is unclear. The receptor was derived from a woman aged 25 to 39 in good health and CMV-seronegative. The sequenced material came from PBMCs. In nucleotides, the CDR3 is TGTGCCAGCACGTATGGCTACACCTTC. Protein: CASTYGYTF.